A selection of T cell receptor beta chains follows, all from one sample in a study of OX40 agonist ivuxolimab in advanced cancers. Method: immunoSEQ multiplex PCR; TCRdb's copy keeps in-frame clones and lacks some. The repertoire holds tens of thousands of clones, 88% seen once, with approximately 4.8% in the top ten. The sequencing here drew on CD4+ or CD8+ T cells sorted from blood, taken in a trial of the OX40 agonist ivuxolimab. These receptor sequences come from an adult with an advanced solid tumor such as melanoma, head and neck, liver or kidney cancer. CDR3s include the opening cysteine and the closing phenylalanine or tryptophan. The D gene is left open where the match is weak. The size entry is marked missing in some rows and otherwise reads once, few, many or a size class.

NA,NA,TRBJ2-7,TRBV10-1,CASSRETSLEQYF,TGCGCCAGCAGTCGGGAGACCTCCCTCGAGCAGTACTTC
NA,once,TRBJ1-4,TRBV10-2,CASRDWKSNEKLFF,TGCGCCAGCAGGGATTGGAAGAGTAATGAAAAACTGTTTTTT
NA,NA,TRBJ2-2,TRBV10-3,CAISEEETGELFF,TGTGCCATCAGTGAAGAGGAGACCGGGGAGCTGTTTTTT
NA,once,TRBJ2-7,TRBV18,CASSPKQAHEQYF,TGTGCCAGCTCACCAAAACAGGCGCACGAGCAGTACTTC
TRBD2,NA,TRBJ2-3,TRBV4-2,CASNSGTSGQGTQYF,TGTGCCAGCAACTCCGGGACTAGCGGGCAGGGTACGCAGTATTTT
TRBD1,NA,TRBJ1-1,TRBV7-2,CASSLELTGVFTEAFF,TGTGCCAGCAGCTTAGAATTAACAGGGGTATTCACTGAAGCTTTCTTT
TRBD2,NA,TRBJ2-1,TRBV28,CASSHQSSGSRNEQFF,TGTGCCAGCAGCCATCAATCTAGCGGGAGCCGCAATGAGCAGTTCTTC
NA,NA,TRBJ1-1,TRBV30,CAWSDTGRMNTEAFF,TGTGCCTGGAGTGACACCGGACGGATGAACACTGAAGCTTTCTTT
TRBD1,NA,TRBJ2-2,TRBV5-1,CASSSGQGLTNTGELFF,TGCGCCAGCAGCTCTGGACAGGGTTTAACGAACACCGGGGAGCTGTTTTTT
TRBD1,NA,TRBJ1-4,TRBV15,CATSRELTGKGMATNEKLFF,TGTGCCACCAGCAGAGAACTGACAGGGAAGGGGATGGCAACTAATGAAAAACTGTTTTTT
NA,NA,TRBJ2-3,TRBV7-2,CASSWGRSTDTQYF,TGTGCCAGCAGCTGGGGAAGGAGCACAGATACGCAGTATTTT
TRBD2,NA,TRBJ2-1,TRBV10-3,CATGTSGIGNEQFF,TGTGCCACGGGGACTAGCGGGATTGGCAATGAGCAGTTCTTC
TRBD2,NA,TRBJ2-3,TRBV7-2,CASSLGTSGGRYNTDTQYF,TGTGCCAGCAGCTTAGGGACTAGCGGGGGCCGTTACAACACAGATACGCAGTATTTT
NA,NA,TRBJ2-1,TRBV19,CASSISNEQFF,TGTGCCAGTAGTATCTCCAATGAGCAGTTCTTC
NA,NA,TRBJ1-4,TRBV28,CASSLDRPPGDEKLFF,TGTGCCAGCAGCCTCGACCGACCCCCGGGAGATGAAAAACTGTTTTTT
NA,NA,TRBJ2-3,TRBV10-1,CASSEPADPADTQYF,TGCGCCAGCAGTGAGCCTGCGGACCCGGCAGATACGCAGTATTTT
NA,NA,TRBJ1-4,TRBV19,CASSRQHATNEKLFF,TGTGCCAGTAGTCGACAACATGCAACTAATGAAAAACTGTTTTTT
TRBD1,few,TRBJ1-5,TRBV19,CASSGGTGISPQHF,TGTGCCAGTAGTGGGGGGACAGGGATATCGCCCCAGCATTTT
TRBD1,once,TRBJ1-6,TRBV15,CATSRDRDRVSPLHF,TGTGCCACCAGCAGAGATCGAGACAGGGTTTCACCCCTCCACTTT
TRBD1,NA,TRBJ2-7,TRBV19,CASSIDRGREQYF,TGTGCCAGTAGTATTGACAGGGGGCGCGAGCAGTACTTC
NA,NA,TRBJ2-7,TRBV6-1,CASSEQGGNYEQYF,TGTGCCAGCAGTGAACAAGGGGGAAACTACGAGCAGTACTTC
NA,few,TRBJ1-1,TRBV30,CAWSGQGPTEAFF,TGTGCCTGGAGTGGTCAGGGACCCACTGAAGCTTTCTTT
NA,NA,TRBJ2-1,TRBV27,CASSPDGGPSYNEQFF,TGTGCCAGCAGTCCGGACGGGGGGCCCTCCTACAATGAGCAGTTCTTC
NA,NA,TRBJ2-7,TRBV28,CATTRTHEQYF,TGTGCCACAACAAGAACCCACGAGCAGTACTTC
NA,NA,TRBJ1-5,TRBV5-6,CASSLQDTNQPQHF,TGTGCCAGCAGCTTGCAGGACACAAATCAGCCCCAGCATTTT
NA,NA,TRBJ1-4,TRBV25-1,CASSEPGSRTEKLFF,TGTGCCAGCAGTGAACCGGGTTCGAGGACGGAAAAACTGTTTTTT
NA,NA,TRBJ1-1,TRBV28,CASSLAGGSSIAWAFF,TGTGCCAGCAGTTTGGCGGGAGGAAGTAGTATCGCCTGGGCTTTCTTT
NA,NA,TRBJ2-7,TRBV7-9,CASSKGAALTYEQYF,TGTGCCAGCTCGAAAGGGGCAGCTTTGACCTACGAGCAGTACTTC
TRBD1,few,TRBJ1-5,TRBV7-9,CASSKTLGQGYQPQHF,TGTGCCAGCAGCAAAACGTTGGGACAGGGGTACCAGCCCCAGCATTTT
TRBD1,NA,TRBJ2-7,TRBV7-9,CASSSQGAPTTYEQYF,TGTGCCAGCAGCTCCCAGGGGGCACCGACTACCTACGAGCAGTACTTC
TRBD1,NA,TRBJ2-2,TRBV18,CASSQPGQGAGELFF,TGTGCCAGCTCACAACCGGGACAGGGAGCCGGGGAGCTGTTTTTT
NA,NA,TRBJ1-2,TRBV6-6,CASTEGPRFYGYTF,TGTGCCAGCACCGAAGGGCCCAGGTTCTATGGCTACACCTTC
NA,once,TRBJ1-1,TRBV7-2,CASSLGWGGGKDTEAFF,TGTGCCAGCAGCTTAGGATGGGGAGGGGGGAAGGACACTGAAGCTTTCTTT
TRBD2,NA,TRBJ2-1,TRBV28,CASSDSGRTNNEQFF,TGTGCCAGCAGCGATAGCGGGAGGACCAACAATGAGCAGTTCTTC
NA,once,TRBJ2-3,TRBV7-2,CASSFLLATDTQYF,TGTGCCAGCAGCTTCCTACTAGCCACAGATACGCAGTATTTT
TRBD1,NA,TRBJ2-1,TRBV7-2,CASSFLPTGGGSYNEQFF,TGTGCCAGCAGCTTCCTCCCGACAGGGGGTGGCTCCTACAATGAGCAGTTCTTC
NA,NA,TRBJ2-1,TRBV4-2,CASSQEDEQFF,TGTGCCAGCAGCCAAGAGGATGAGCAGTTCTTC
TRBD2,NA,TRBJ2-1,TRBV6-5,CASSTGLAVGREQFF,TGTGCCAGCAGTACGGGACTAGCGGTAGGGAGGGAGCAGTTCTTC
NA,NA,TRBJ2-2,TRBV10-3,CAITMTSTGELFF,TGTGCCATTACTATGACCAGCACCGGGGAGCTGTTTTTT
TRBD2,NA,TRBJ2-4,TRBV11-2,CASSLDLSGPPQYF,TGTGCCAGCAGCTTAGATCTTAGCGGGCCCCCCCAGTACTTC
NA,NA,TRBJ1-1,TRBV5-4,CASSLTGGQNTEAFF,TGTGCCAGCAGCTTGACCGGGGGCCAGAACACTGAAGCTTTCTTT
NA,NA,TRBJ1-1,TRBV20-1,CSARIHEAFF,TGCAGTGCTAGAATCCATGAAGCTTTCTTT
TRBD2,NA,TRBJ2-1,TRBV10-2,CASRSPGGLIGNEQFF,TGCGCCAGCAGGTCCCCGGGGGGGCTTATCGGCAATGAGCAGTTCTTC
NA,NA,TRBJ1-2,TRBV28,CASSLLKGPEGYTF,TGTGCCAGCAGTTTATTAAAGGGCCCGGAGGGCTACACCTTC
NA,NA,TRBJ1-1,TRBV18,CASSPSTGNTEAFF,TGTGCCAGCTCACCCTCGACAGGGAACACTGAAGCTTTCTTT
TRBD2,NA,TRBJ2-1,TRBV10-1,CASSEIERGDYNEQFF,TGCGCCAGCAGTGAAATCGAGCGGGGGGACTACAATGAGCAGTTCTTC
NA,NA,TRBJ2-6,TRBV10-2,CASSEVTAGANVLTF,TGCGCCAGCAGTGAGGTGACAGCTGGGGCCAACGTCCTGACTTTC
NA,NA,TRBJ2-5,TRBV5-4,CASSFRHLETQYF,TGTGCCAGCAGCTTCAGACATCTTGAGACCCAGTACTTC
NA,few,TRBJ1-1,TRBV29-1,CSVESGAEAFF,TGCAGCGTTGAATCGGGTGCCGAAGCTTTCTTT
TRBD1,NA,TRBJ2-5,TRBV5-1,CASKEGQGENRQGTQYF,TGCGCCAGTAAGGAGGGACAGGGCGAAAATAGACAAGGGACCCAGTACTTC
NA,NA,TRBJ2-5,TRBV5-1,CASSRDASETQYF,TGCGCCAGCAGCCGGGACGCCAGTGAGACCCAGTACTTC
NA,once,TRBJ2-1,TRBV7-2,CASSLSGGTYNEQFF,TGTGCCAGCAGCTTATCAGGCGGGACCTACAATGAGCAGTTCTTC
NA,NA,TRBJ1-1,TRBV2,CASTGQMNTEAFF,TGTGCCAGCACCGGACAGATGAACACTGAAGCTTTCTTT
TRBD1,NA,TRBJ2-3,TRBV7-7,CASSRQGDTQYF,TGTGCCAGCAGTCGACAGGGGGATACGCAGTATTTT
TRBD2,NA,TRBJ2-3,TRBV14,CASSQETGGRDTQYF,TGTGCCAGCAGCCAAGAAACGGGGGGGCGAGATACGCAGTATTTT
NA,NA,TRBJ1-5,TRBV6-1,CASIPGQLGNQPQHF,TGTGCCAGCATCCCGGGCCAGTTAGGCAATCAGCCCCAGCATTTT
NA,NA,TRBJ2-5,TRBV28,CASSSEETQYF,TGTGCCAGCAGTTCAGAAGAGACCCAGTACTTC
TRBD2,NA,TRBJ2-3,TRBV19,CASSINSASGGSDTQYF,TGTGCCAGTAGTATAAACTCGGCTAGCGGGGGGTCAGATACGCAGTATTTT
TRBD1,NA,TRBJ1-1,TRBV10-3,CAIRIQGAGGKTEAFF,TGTGCCATCAGAATTCAGGGGGCAGGAGGGAAAACTGAAGCTTTCTTT
TRBD1,NA,TRBJ1-2,TRBV19,CASSKDREPGYTF,TGTGCCAGTAGTAAAGACAGGGAACCTGGCTACACCTTC